This passage covers 22 T cell receptor beta chains from one sample sequenced in a study of blood T cells in healthy people across ages. It was with a sample-barcoded 5' primer and a J-beta primer mix that a second PCR of about 6 to 11 cycles was run. TCRdb reprocessed the 5' RACE reads via MiXCR and lists one record per CDR3 protein. The table has under 800,000 distinct CDR3 sequences, 20% to 25% seen once. The sample taken for sequencing was blood. The source is a man aged 70 or older in good health.

The chain recombines TRBV15 with TRBJ2-1; D unresolved. The length of the CDR3 is 12 residues. In germline, CDR1 is LNHNV, CDR2 YYDKDF (reference sequence). V dropped 5 bases and J dropped 4 bases, with 6 bases sitting between them. CDR3 residues: CATSLGYNEQFF. The CDR3 nucleotides read TGTGCCACCAGCCTTGGTTACAATGAGCAGTTCTTC.

The rearrangement joins TRBV5-1 to TRBJ1-1, with 12 bases matching TRBD1. The J segment lost 4 bases and the V segment lost 2 bases, leaving 6 bases of the junction unmatched. Germline V CDR1 and CDR2: SGHRS, YFSETQ. This CDR3 is 16 amino acids long. CDR3 nucleotides: TGCGCCAGCAGCTTAGGGACAGGGGGCAAGACCACTGAAGCTTTCTTT. Amino acid sequence: CASSLGTGGKTTEAFF.

This clonotype was detected only a few times. This sequence joins TRBV5-1 and TRBJ2-5; D ambiguous. The end of the DNA aligns better with TRBJ2-1, so the J call may be wrong. There are 12 residues in the CDR3. CDR1 is SGHRS and CDR2 is YFSETQ in the germline V gene. CDR3 sequence: CASSLEPFEQFF. CDR3 DNA sequence: TGCGCCAGCAGCTTGGAGCCGTTTGAGCAGTTCTTC.

This chain connects TRBV29-1 to TRBJ1-1, with 8 nucleotides matching TRBD1. The CDR3 totals 12 residues. Trimming at V came to 6 bases and at J to 6 bases, leaving 6 bases not matched to a gene. Germline assignment: CDR1 SQVTM and CDR2 ANQGSEA. CDR3 sequence (DNA): TGCAGCGTGGCAACAGGGGGATCTGAAGCTTTCTTT. Protein product: CSVATGGSEAFF.

This clonotype was detected only a few times. The V gene is TRBV29-1, the J gene TRBJ2-7; D possibly uses TRBD1 or TRBD2 (5 bases each). The CDR3 loop spans 14 amino acids. The V end was cut by 0 bases, the J end by 2 bases, with 11 bases between. Germline V gene lookup returns CDR1 SQVTM and CDR2 ANQGSEA. The CDR3 bases are TGCAGCGTTGAAGAACCGGGACCGACCTACGAGCAGTACTTC. This translates into CSVEEPGPTYEQYF.

Here the CDR3 DNA reads TGTGCCAGCAGCCAAGGGACTAGCGGGGTCTCCTACAATGAGCAGTTCTTC. Its translation is CASSQGTSGVSYNEQFF. The rearrangement uses TRBV4-2 and TRBJ2-1, with TRBD2 identical over 12 bases. The CDR3 is 17 amino acids. Germline V gene sequence: CDR1 LGHNA, CDR2 YNFKEQ. Trimming removed 1 base from V and 0 bases from J; junction bases left unmatched: 1.

The chain is built from TRBV7-2 and TRBJ2-1; no clear D gene. Germline V CDR1 and CDR2: SGHTA, FQGNSA. This CDR3 has 13 amino acids. The germline V and J ends were trimmed by 1 base and 11 bases, with 12 bases remaining between them. Here the CDR3 DNA reads TGTGCCAGCAGCTTAGTGGGTGAATTAAAGCAGTTCTTC. It is translated as CASSLVGELKQFF.

This clonotype was counted between two and nine times. The CDR3 coding sequence is TGTGCTAGTGGCTCTCTGGCTTTCAACACCGGGGAGCTGTTTTTT. Translation gives CASGSLAFNTGELFF. The genes are TRBV12-5 and TRBJ2-2; no firm D call. The V and J ends lost 6 bases and 2 bases respectively, with 13 bases between them. This CDR3 region has 15 residues. CDR1 is LGHNT and CDR2 is FRNRAP in the germline V gene.

The V call is TRBV7-9, the J call TRBJ1-1; 8 bases are shared with TRBD1. The length of the CDR3 is 14 residues. Trimming took 2 bases from V and 5 from J; bases not matched to a gene: 4. Germline lookup yields CDR1 SEHNR and CDR2 FQNEAQ (reference sequence). CDR3 in DNA: TGTGCCAGCAGCTTAACAGGGGGTTATACTGAAGCTTTCTTT. This encodes CASSLTGGYTEAFF. Full variable domain (remainder filled in from reference TRBV7-9 and TRBJ1-1): DTGVSQNPRHKITKRGQNVTFRCDPISEHNRLYWYRQTLGQGPEFLTYFQNEAQLEKSRLLSDRFSAERPKGSFSTLEIQRTEQGDSAMYLCASSLTGGYTEAFFGQGTRLTVV.

This clonotype occurred a few times. The chain uses TRBV27 and TRBJ2-2; 8 nucleotides agree with TRBD1. This CDR3 comprises 13 residues. J gave up 5 bases and V 8 bases, and 4 bases lay outside the gene matches. CDR1 is MNHEY and CDR2 is SMNVEV in the germline V gene (reference sequence). CDR3 protein: CASGTGGTGELFF. The CDR3, as DNA: TGTGCCAGCGGAACAGGGGGAACCGGGGAGCTGTTTTTT.

The V and J genes are TRBV7-6 and TRBJ2-5; 10 bases match TRBD2. The J call may not be correct, given that the DNA end is closer to TRBJ2-1. The germline V gene has CDR1 SGHVS and CDR2 FNYEAQ. The CDR3 has 18 amino acids. The CDR3 nucleotides are TGTGCCAGCAGCTTTTTGGCTAGCGGGAGAGAAACTTACAATGAGCAGTTCTTC. Its protein is CASSFLASGRETYNEQFF.

This clonotype was seen a few times. The rearrangement links TRBV10-3 to TRBJ2-3, with TRBD2 matching over 11 bases. The length of the CDR3 is 16 residues. Germline CDR1 and CDR2: ENHRY and SYGVKD. Trimming cost V 3 bases and J 5 bases; bases outside gene matches: 7. The CDR3 DNA follows: TGTGCCATCAGTGATTATAGCGGGAGGGCCCTAGATACGCAGTATTTT. This encodes CAISDYSGRALDTQYF.

This clonotype was counted a few times. V gene TRBV28 combines with J gene TRBJ2-3; D gene ambiguous. Trimming removed 8 bases at V and 8 bases at J, with 20 bases between. CDR1 is MDHEN, CDR2 SYDVKM, per germline. The CDR3 covers 14 residues. The CDR3 reads CASGVTSALGTQYF. CDR3 DNA sequence: TGTGCCAGCGGAGTTACCTCAGCTTTGGGTACGCAGTATTTT.

This clonotype came up a few times. The rearrangement uses TRBV29-1 and TRBJ2-7; perhaps TRBD1 as D (6 bases). The V end was cut by 4 bases, the J end by 2 bases, with 9 bases between. The germline V gene encodes CDR1 SQVTM and CDR2 ANQGSEA. This CDR3 is built from 12 residues. In nucleotides, the CDR3 is TGCAGCGTTGGACAGGTCCCCTACGAGCAGTACTTC. It specifies CSVGQVPYEQYF.

This clonotype has just a few counts. The V call is TRBV4-1, the J call TRBJ2-2; TRBD2 matches at 8 bases. The CDR3 length is 15 residues. Trimming removed 3 bases from V and 2 bases from J; junction bases left unmatched: 2. CDR1 is MGHRA and CDR2 is YSYEKL in the germline V gene. Here the CDR3 DNA reads TGCGCCAGCAGCCATAGCGGGGCTAACACCGGGGAGCTGTTTTTT. Translating gives CASSHSGANTGELFF.

This clonotype was counted a few times. This chain uses TRBV20-1 with TRBJ2-7; D remains unclear. Trimming left V 6 bases short and J 6 bases short, with 12 bases between. From germline, CDR1 is DFQATT and CDR2 SNEGSKA (reference sequence). The CDR3 runs to 11 residues. The CDR3: CSAKSLSEQYF. The DNA for the CDR3 is TGCAGTGCCAAGTCCTTGAGCGAGCAGTACTTC.

The chain combines TRBV29-1 with TRBJ2-3, with TRBD1 identical over 8 bases. Trimming at V came to 3 bases and at J to 2 bases, leaving 7 bases not matched to a gene. Germline values: CDR1 SQVTM, CDR2 ANQGSEA. The CDR3 covers 15 residues. Written as DNA, the CDR3 is TGCAGCGTTGATGCCCAGGGGGCTTACACAGATACGCAGTATTTT. As protein: CSVDAQGAYTDTQYF.

The chain has TRBV28 and TRBJ2-1; tentative D call: TRBD1 (6 bases). CDR1 MDHEN and CDR2 SYDVKM come from the germline V gene. The CDR3 contains 18 residues. Trimming took 5 bases from V and 0 from J, leaving 20 bases between them. The CDR3 protein is CASSPDSLGLRSYNEQFF. Here the CDR3 DNA reads TGTGCCAGCAGTCCGGACAGTCTGGGGCTGCGCTCCTACAATGAGCAGTTCTTC.

This clonotype has just a few counts. This chain uses TRBV9 with TRBJ2-3; 10 nucleotides align to TRBD2. Germline V CDR1 and CDR2: SGDLS, YYNGEE. Trimming took 4 bases from V and 6 from J; bases not matched to a gene: 14. The CDR3 has 17 amino acids. CDR3 nucleotide sequence: TGTGCCAGCAGCACCCCAAGCGGCCTAGCGGGAGTCGATACGCAGTATTTT. Protein product: CASSTPSGLAGVDTQYF. The full variable domain, its missing parts supplied by reference TRBV9 and TRBJ2-3, is DSGVTQTPKHLITATGQRVTLRCSPRSGDLSVYWYQQSLDQGLQFLIQYYNGEERAKGNILERFSAQQFPDLHSELNLSSLELGDSALYFCASSTPSGLAGVDTQYFGPGTRLTVL.

This sequence joins TRBV20-1 and TRBJ2-3; 9 nucleotides agree with TRBD2. Per the germline V gene, CDR1 is DFQATT and CDR2 is SNEGSKA (reference sequence). V was pared by 7 bases and J by 3 bases, with 5 bases of the junction left unmatched. This CDR3 is 13 amino acids long. CDR3 region: CSVSGRKTDTQYF. DNA for the CDR3: TGCAGTGTTAGCGGGAGAAAAACAGATACGCAGTATTTT.

The rearrangement links TRBV20-1 to TRBJ2-5; 9 nucleotides align to TRBD2. With the DNA end fitting TRBJ2-7 better, the J assignment may be wrong. CDR1 and CDR2 from the germline V gene are DFQATT and SNEGSKA (reference sequence). This CDR3 has 15 residues. The CDR3 protein is CSARDRLAGEGEQYF. The CDR3 coding sequence is TGCAGTGCTAGAGATAGATTAGCGGGAGAAGGCGAGCAGTACTTC.

This clonotype has only a few counts. The rearrangement joins TRBV2 to TRBJ2-2, with 15 bases fitting TRBD2. After removal of 3 bases from V and 4 bases from J, the junction contained 9 bases not matched to a gene. The CDR3 has 19 amino acids. CDR1 is SNHLY and CDR2 is FYNNEI in the germline V gene. CDR3 DNA: TGTGCCAGCAGTGATTGGACTAGCGGGAGGGCTCATGGCACCGGGGAGCTGTTTTTT. It translates to CASSDWTSGRAHGTGELFF.